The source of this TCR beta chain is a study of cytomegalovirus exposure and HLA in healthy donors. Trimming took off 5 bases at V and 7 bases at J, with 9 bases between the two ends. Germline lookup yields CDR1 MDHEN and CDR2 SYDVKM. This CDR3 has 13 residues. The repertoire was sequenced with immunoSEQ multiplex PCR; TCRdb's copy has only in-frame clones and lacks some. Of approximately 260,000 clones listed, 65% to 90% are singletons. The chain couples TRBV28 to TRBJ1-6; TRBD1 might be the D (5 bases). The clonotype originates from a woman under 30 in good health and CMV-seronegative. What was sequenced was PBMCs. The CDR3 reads CASSLTVNSPLHF. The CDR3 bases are TGTGCCAGCAGTCTGACAGTGAATTCACCCCTCCACTTT.